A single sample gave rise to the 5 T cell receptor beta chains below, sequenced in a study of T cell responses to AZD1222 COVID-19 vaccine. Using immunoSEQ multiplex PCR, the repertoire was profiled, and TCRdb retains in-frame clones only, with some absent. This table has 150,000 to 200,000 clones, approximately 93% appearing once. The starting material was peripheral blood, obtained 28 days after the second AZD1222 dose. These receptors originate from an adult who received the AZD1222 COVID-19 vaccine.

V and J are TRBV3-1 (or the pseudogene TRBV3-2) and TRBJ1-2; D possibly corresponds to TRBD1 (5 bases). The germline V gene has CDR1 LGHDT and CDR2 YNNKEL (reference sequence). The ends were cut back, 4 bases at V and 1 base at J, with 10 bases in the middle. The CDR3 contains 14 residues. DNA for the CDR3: TGTGCCAGCAGCCCTTTAGGGGATAACTATGGCTACACCTTC. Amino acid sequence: CASSPLGDNYGYTF.

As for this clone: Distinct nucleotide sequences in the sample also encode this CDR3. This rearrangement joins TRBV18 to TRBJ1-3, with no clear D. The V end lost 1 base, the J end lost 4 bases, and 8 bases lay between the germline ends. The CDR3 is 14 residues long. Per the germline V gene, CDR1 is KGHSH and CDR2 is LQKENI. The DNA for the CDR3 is TGTGCCAGCTCACCACAGGGAGCCGGAAACACCATATATTTT. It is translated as CASSPQGAGNTIYF. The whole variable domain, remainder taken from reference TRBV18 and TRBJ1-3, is NAGVMQNPRHLVRRRGQEARLRCSPMKGHSHVYWYRQLPEEGLKFMVYLQKENIIDESGMPKERFSAEFPKEGPSILRIQQVVRGDSAAYFCASSPQGAGNTIYFGEGSWLTVV.

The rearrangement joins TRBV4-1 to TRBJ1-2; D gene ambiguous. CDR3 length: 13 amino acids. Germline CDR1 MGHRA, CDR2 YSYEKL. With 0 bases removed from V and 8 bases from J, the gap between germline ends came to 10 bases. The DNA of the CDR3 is TGCGCCAGCAGCCAAGAGCAATTTAGGGGCTACACCTTC. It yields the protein CASSQEQFRGYTF.

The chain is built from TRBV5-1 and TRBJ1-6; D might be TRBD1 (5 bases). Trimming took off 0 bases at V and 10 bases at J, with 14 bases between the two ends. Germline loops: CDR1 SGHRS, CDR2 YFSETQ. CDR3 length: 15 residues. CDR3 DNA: TGCGCCAGCAGCTTGGCCGGGGCAGGATACTCACCCCTCCACTTT. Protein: CASSLAGAGYSPLHF.

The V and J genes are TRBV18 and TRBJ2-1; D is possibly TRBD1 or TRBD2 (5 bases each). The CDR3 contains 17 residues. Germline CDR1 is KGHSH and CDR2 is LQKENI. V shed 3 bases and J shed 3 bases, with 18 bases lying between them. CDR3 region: CASSPPGGPLIYNEQFF. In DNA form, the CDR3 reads TGTGCCAGCTCACCTCCTGGGGGACCCCTCATCTACAATGAGCAGTTCTTC.